This entry features one T cell receptor beta chain sequence. Data came from immunoSEQ multiplex PCR; TCRdb stores just in-frame clones and leaves some out. The sample includes some 80,000 clones, around 84% seen only once; the top ten take 7.3%. This entry belongs to a study of OX40 agonist ivuxolimab in advanced cancers. CDR1 and CDR2 from the germline V gene are SEHNR and FQNEAQ (reference sequence). The V end was cut by 3 bases, the J end by 4 bases, with 7 bases between. This CDR3 is 13 amino acids long. Sample: CD4+ or CD8+ T cells sorted from blood, taken in a trial of the OX40 agonist ivuxolimab. This sequence originates from an adult with an advanced solid tumor such as melanoma, head and neck, liver or kidney cancer. The chain recombines TRBV7-9 with TRBJ1-5, with D hard to call. In DNA, the CDR3 is TGTGCCAGCAGCTTCTCAGGAAATCAGCCCCAGCATTTT. Amino acids: CASSFSGNQPQHF.